Presented here are 3 T cell receptor beta chains from one specimen sequenced in a study of tumor-infiltrating lymphocytes in primary liver carcinoma. For each extraction, RNA and DNA were obtained together from 20-30 mg of unsorted bulk tissue. Priming with a constant-region primer yielded TCR beta cDNA from about 510 ng total RNA. Amplification in three nested multiplex PCR rounds with slightly modified ARM-PCR gave rise to TCR beta libraries. Rounds one and two of PCR, each of around 11 cycles, were primed with TRBV1-TRBV30 forward primers and a C-beta reverse primer. TCRdb called the multiplex PCR reads again in MiXCR, with one record for every CDR3 protein. The repertoire consists of tens of thousands of distinct CDR3 sequences, with roughly 70% occurring once and the leading ten covering roughly 60%. Sequencing input: liver tumor tissue from sampling region 2. As to subset: tumor region T2, inferior pole. The receptors stem from a man between 35 and 55 years old with primary liver carcinoma and hepatitis B virus infection.

As concerns this clonotype: A read error is possible here, since a much larger clone lies one base away. The chain joins TRBV13 to TRBJ2-2, with TRBD2 as a possible D gene (6 bases). Germline loops: CDR1 PRHDT, CDR2 FYEKMQ (reference sequence). There are 17 residues in the CDR3. CDR3 amino acids: CARSTDYGGMNTGELLF. CDR3 in DNA: TGTGCCAGGAGCACGGACTATGGGGGGATGAACACCGGGGAGCTGTTGTTT.

This chain joins TRBV29-1 and TRBJ2-1; 7 bases map to TRBD2. CDR1 and CDR2 (germline): SQVTM, ANQGSEA. The CDR3 runs to 16 residues. The CDR3 here is CNVEPLVGGFYNEQFF. CDR3 sequence (DNA): TGCAACGTGGAACCTCTAGTGGGAGGGTTTTACAATGAGCAGTTCTTC.

Notes on this clonotype: Compared with germline, one end of the junction differs, possibly owing to a read error. The chain joins TRBV6-1 to TRBJ2-2; D may match TRBD1 or TRBD2 (5 bases each). Per the germline V gene, CDR1 is MNHNS and CDR2 is SASEGT. The CDR3 runs 13 residues. The CDR3 sequence is CASTEIGAGDLFF. Written as DNA, the CDR3 is TGTGCCAGCACTGAAATAGGGGCCGGGGATCTGTTTTTT.